This is a list of T cell receptor beta chains from one sample in a study of blood T cell repertoires in COVID-19. Profiling relied on immunoSEQ multiplex PCR, and the TCRdb table lists in-frame clones only, not all of them. The data contain 140,000 to 150,000 clones, about 87% of them singletons. Sequencing was performed on peripheral blood. Receptor source: a human donor with COVID-19, enrolled during active disease. The donor label of this sample is uncertain. The CDR3 runs from the conserved cysteine through the conserved F or W. D genes are given only for firm matches. Some rows mark clone size as missing; the rest say once, few, many or name a class of expanded clone.

clone_size: NA
j_call: TRBJ1-2
d_call: NA
v_call: TRBV9
cdr3_nt: TGTGCCAGCAGCCACACAGGCGCCGAGGACTATGGCTACACCTTC
cdr3_aa: CASSHTGAEDYGYTF

clone_size: NA
j_call: TRBJ2-4
d_call: NA
v_call: TRBV18
cdr3_nt: TGTGCCAGCTCACAAAACCCCATGAAGCCAGCCAAAAACATTCAGTACTTC
cdr3_aa: CASSQNPMKPAKNIQYF

clone_size: NA
j_call: TRBJ1-2
d_call: TRBD1
v_call: TRBV5-1
cdr3_nt: TGCGCCAGCAGCAGGATAGGACAGGCCAACTATGGCTACACCTTC
cdr3_aa: CASSRIGQANYGYTF

clone_size: NA
j_call: TRBJ2-2
d_call: NA
v_call: TRBV5-1
cdr3_nt: TGCGCCAGCAGCTCACCGGGTGACAGCAGGAACACCGGGGAGCTGTTTTTT
cdr3_aa: CASSSPGDSRNTGELFF

clone_size: few
j_call: TRBJ2-2
d_call: NA
v_call: TRBV10-3
cdr3_nt: TGTGCCATCCGGACAGAGCTATACACCGGGGAGCTGTTTTTT
cdr3_aa: CAIRTELYTGELFF

clone_size: NA
j_call: TRBJ2-7
d_call: NA
v_call: TRBV11-2
cdr3_nt: TGTGCCAGCAGCTGGGGACATTTCTACGAGCAGTACTTC
cdr3_aa: CASSWGHFYEQYF

clone_size: NA
j_call: TRBJ2-7
d_call: NA
v_call: TRBV4-2
cdr3_nt: TGTGCCAGCAGCCAGGTTGAGGGTAGGGACTCCTACGAGCAGTACTTC
cdr3_aa: CASSQVEGRDSYEQYF

clone_size: NA
j_call: TRBJ1-1
d_call: NA
v_call: TRBV20-1
cdr3_nt: TGCAGTGCTAGTTTAAGCCCGAAAGGGGTCACTGAAGCTTTCTTT
cdr3_aa: CSASLSPKGVTEAFF

clone_size: once
j_call: TRBJ2-5
d_call: TRBD2
v_call: TRBV18
cdr3_nt: TGTGCCAGCTCACCAACTAGCGGGGGGCGAGGAGAGACCCAGTACTTC
cdr3_aa: CASSPTSGGRGETQYF

clone_size: NA
j_call: TRBJ1-5
d_call: TRBD1
v_call: TRBV25-1
cdr3_nt: TGTGCCAGCAAACCGAGGACAGGGGATAGCAATCAGCCCCAGCATTTT
cdr3_aa: CASKPRTGDSNQPQHF

clone_size: NA
j_call: TRBJ1-5
d_call: NA
v_call: TRBV19
cdr3_nt: TGTGCCAGTAGTATATTCGGACAGTTCCTGAGTCAGCCCCAGCATTTT
cdr3_aa: CASSIFGQFLSQPQHF

clone_size: NA
j_call: TRBJ1-2
d_call: TRBD1
v_call: TRBV2
cdr3_nt: TGTGCCAGCAATAGACAGGGGGCTATGTATGGCTACACCTTC
cdr3_aa: CASNRQGAMYGYTF